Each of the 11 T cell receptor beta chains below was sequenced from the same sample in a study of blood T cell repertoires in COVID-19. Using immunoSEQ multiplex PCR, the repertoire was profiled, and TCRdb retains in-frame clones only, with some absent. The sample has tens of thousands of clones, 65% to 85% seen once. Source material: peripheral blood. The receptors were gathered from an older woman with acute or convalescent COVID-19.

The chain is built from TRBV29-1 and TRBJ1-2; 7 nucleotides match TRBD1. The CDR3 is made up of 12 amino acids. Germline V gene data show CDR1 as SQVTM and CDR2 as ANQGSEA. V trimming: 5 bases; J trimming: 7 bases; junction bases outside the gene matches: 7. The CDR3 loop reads CSVSSGTAGYTF. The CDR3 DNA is TGCAGCGTTTCGTCCGGGACAGCTGGCTACACCTTC.

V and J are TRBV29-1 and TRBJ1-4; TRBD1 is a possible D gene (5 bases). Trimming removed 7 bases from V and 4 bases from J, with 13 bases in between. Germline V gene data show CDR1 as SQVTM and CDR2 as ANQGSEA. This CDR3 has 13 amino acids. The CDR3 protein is CSATRQNNEKLFF. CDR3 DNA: TGCAGCGCAACCAGACAGAATAATGAAAAACTGTTTTTT.

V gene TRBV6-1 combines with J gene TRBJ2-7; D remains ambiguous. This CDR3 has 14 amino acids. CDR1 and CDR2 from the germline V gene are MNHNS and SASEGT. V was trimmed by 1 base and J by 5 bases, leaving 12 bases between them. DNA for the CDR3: TGTGCCAGCAGTGAAGTCCCAGCGAGCCACGAGCAGTACTTC. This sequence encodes CASSEVPASHEQYF.

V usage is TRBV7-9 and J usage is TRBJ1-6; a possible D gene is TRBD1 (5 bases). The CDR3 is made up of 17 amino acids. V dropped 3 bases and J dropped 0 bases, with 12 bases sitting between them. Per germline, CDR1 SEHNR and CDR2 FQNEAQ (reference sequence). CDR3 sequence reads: CASSFATDSSYNSPLHF. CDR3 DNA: TGTGCCAGCAGCTTCGCGACAGACAGCTCCTATAATTCACCCCTCCACTTT.

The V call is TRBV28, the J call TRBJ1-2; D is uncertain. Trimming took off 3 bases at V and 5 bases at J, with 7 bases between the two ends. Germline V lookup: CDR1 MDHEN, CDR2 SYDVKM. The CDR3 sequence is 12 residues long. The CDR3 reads CASSLGRYGYTF. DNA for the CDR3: TGTGCCAGCAGTTTGGGGAGGTATGGCTACACCTTC.

CDR3 DNA sequence: TGTGCCAGCAGCTTTGAGGGGGGGACGAATGAAAAACTGTTTTTT. Amino acid sequence: CASSFEGGTNEKLFF. V usage is TRBV4-2 and J usage is TRBJ1-4, with a tentative D call TRBD1 (6 bases). The germline V and J ends were trimmed by 5 bases and 5 bases, with 15 bases remaining between them. CDR3 length equals 15 residues. Germline assignment: CDR1 LGHNA and CDR2 YNFKEQ.

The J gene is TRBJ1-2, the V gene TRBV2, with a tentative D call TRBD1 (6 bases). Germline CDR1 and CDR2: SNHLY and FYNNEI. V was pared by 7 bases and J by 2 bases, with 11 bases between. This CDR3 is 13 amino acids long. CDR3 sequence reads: CASKETGNYGYTF. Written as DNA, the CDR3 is TGTGCCAGCAAGGAAACAGGGAACTATGGCTACACCTTC.

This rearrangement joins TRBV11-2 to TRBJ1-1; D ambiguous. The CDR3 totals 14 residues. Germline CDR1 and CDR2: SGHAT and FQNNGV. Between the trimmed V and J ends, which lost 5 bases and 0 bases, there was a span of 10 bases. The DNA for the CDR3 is TGTGCCAGCAGCCAAAACATCATGAACACTGAAGCTTTCTTT. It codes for CASSQNIMNTEAFF.

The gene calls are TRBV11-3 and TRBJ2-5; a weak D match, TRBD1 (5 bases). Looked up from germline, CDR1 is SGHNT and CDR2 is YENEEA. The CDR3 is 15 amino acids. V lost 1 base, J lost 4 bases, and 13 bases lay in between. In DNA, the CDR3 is TGTGCCAGCAGCTTAGGAACAGGTCCCCCAGAGACCCAGTACTTC. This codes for CASSLGTGPPETQYF.

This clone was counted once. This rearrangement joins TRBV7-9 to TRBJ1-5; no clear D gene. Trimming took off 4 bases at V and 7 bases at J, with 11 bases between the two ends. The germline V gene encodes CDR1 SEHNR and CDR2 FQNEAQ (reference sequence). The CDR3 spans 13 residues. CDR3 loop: CASSSDIGQPQHF. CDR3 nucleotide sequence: TGTGCCAGCAGCTCCGACATTGGGCAGCCCCAGCATTTT.

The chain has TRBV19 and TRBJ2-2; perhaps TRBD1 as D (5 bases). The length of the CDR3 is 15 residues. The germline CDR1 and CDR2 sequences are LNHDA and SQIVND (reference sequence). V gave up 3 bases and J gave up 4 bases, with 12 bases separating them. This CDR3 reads CASSMGWGSTGELFF. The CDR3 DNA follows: TGTGCCAGTAGTATGGGGTGGGGCAGCACCGGGGAGCTGTTTTTT.